What follows describes a single T cell receptor (beta chain). This specimen comes from a study of T cell changes during pregnancy in multiple sclerosis. Only in-frame clones appear in the TCRdb table, and some are missing; sequencing was by immunoSEQ multiplex PCR. This sample carries about 56,000 clones, about nine tenths of them seen once, and the ten largest clones take roughly 2%. Trimming removed 5 bases from V and 2 bases from J, with 15 bases in between. From germline, CDR1 is SGHRS and CDR2 YFSETQ. This CDR3 region has 15 residues. This TCR was recovered from a female donor in good health, enrolled as a control in a pregnancy study. Sequenced here: peripheral blood, sampled in the first trimester of pregnancy. The chain employs TRBV5-1 and TRBJ2-3; no reliable D call. CDR3 sequence: CASSEVQTYTDTQYF. The CDR3 bases are TGCGCCAGCAGTGAGGTCCAGACGTACACAGATACGCAGTATTTT.